Each of the 20 T cell receptor beta chains below was sequenced from the same sample in a study of blood T cell repertoires in COVID-19. Here immunoSEQ multiplex PCR was the method, and the copy in TCRdb shows in-frame clones only, minus some. Of 300,000 to 450,000 clones listed, around 91% are singletons. The sequenced sample was PBMCs or T cells enriched from blood (not recorded which). These receptors all stem from a man between 18 and 29 years old who had recovered from COVID-19.

The rearrangement joins TRBV7-6 to TRBJ2-3; a weak D match, TRBD2 (6 bases). The CDR3 runs 13 residues. V was pared by 1 base and J by 5 bases, with 7 bases between. CDR1 SGHVS and CDR2 FNYEAQ come from the germline V gene. The CDR3 reads CASSLGRGDTQYF. For the CDR3, the DNA is TGTGCCAGCAGCTTAGGGCGGGGAGATACGCAGTATTTT.

The chain uses TRBV25-1 and TRBJ2-1; 8 nucleotides agree with TRBD2. With 3 bases clipped from V and 5 bases from J, the junction kept 9 bases outside the gene matches. Germline V gene data show CDR1 as MGHDK and CDR2 as SYGVNS. The CDR3 totals 16 residues. The CDR3 region is CASSEIPAGVHNEQFF. The CDR3 bases are TGTGCCAGCAGTGAGATCCCAGCGGGAGTCCACAATGAGCAGTTCTTC.

A few counts support this clone. This sequence joins TRBV12-3 or TRBV12-4 and TRBJ1-1; TRBD1 agrees at 7 bases. The V and J ends lost 6 bases and 6 bases, in that order; junction bases with no gene match: 7. The CDR3 contains 13 residues. For the CDR3, the DNA is TGTGCCAGCAGCCAGACAGGGTACCCTGAAGCTTTCTTT. Amino acids: CASSQTGYPEAFF.

This chain links TRBV19 with TRBJ2-7, with D possibly matching TRBD2 (6 bases). The CDR3 contains 16 residues. The ends were cut back, 3 bases at V and 2 bases at J, with 17 bases in the middle. Germline assignment: CDR1 LNHDA and CDR2 SQIVND (reference sequence). The CDR3 spells CASSMGGRVRTYEQYF. The CDR3 region has the DNA TGTGCCAGTAGTATGGGGGGACGTGTTCGTACCTACGAGCAGTACTTC.

The CDR3 loop reads CATGVGNSYEQYF. For the CDR3, the DNA is TGTGCCACCGGGGTCGGGAACTCCTACGAGCAGTACTTC. The chain is built from TRBV15 and TRBJ2-7; D possibly corresponds to TRBD2 (5 bases). Germline V gene lookup returns CDR1 LNHNV and CDR2 YYDKDF (reference sequence). CDR3 length equals 13 residues. Trimming shortened V by 8 bases and J by 0 bases, and 11 bases separated the two germline ends.

The chain combines TRBV18 with TRBJ2-3, with 8 bases identical to TRBD1. The CDR3 sequence is 17 residues long. Trimming removed 3 bases from V and 5 bases from J; junction bases left unmatched: 13. Germline lookup yields CDR1 KGHSH and CDR2 LQKENI. Here the CDR3 DNA reads TGTGCCAGCTCACCTGGGAGCGGTGGACAGGGTCAAGATACGCAGTATTTT. This gives the protein CASSPGSGGQGQDTQYF.

The chain carries TRBV28 and TRBJ1-3; D gene ambiguous. Germline lookup yields CDR1 MDHEN and CDR2 SYDVKM. The length of the CDR3 is 12 residues. V lost 6 bases and J lost 9, with 12 bases in between. Here the CDR3 DNA reads TGTGCCAGCAGCGCCAAAGGGAGCACCATATATTTT. Residues: CASSAKGSTIYF.

The chain employs TRBV11-2 and TRBJ1-5; D is unclear. Germline V gene data show CDR1 as SGHAT and CDR2 as FQNNGV. This CDR3 has 13 residues. V was pared by 3 bases and J by 5 bases, with 8 bases between. CDR3 loop: CASSFSEDQPQHF. The CDR3, as DNA: TGTGCCAGCAGCTTCTCGGAGGATCAGCCCCAGCATTTT.

The chain employs TRBV11-2 and TRBJ2-2; D is possibly TRBD2 (7 bases). V was pared by 6 bases and J by 3 bases, with 14 bases between. CDR3 length equals 15 residues. The germline V gene has CDR1 SGHAT and CDR2 FQNNGV. CDR3 sequence (DNA): TGTGCCAGCAGGGTGGCGGGGGCTCACACCGGGGAGCTGTTTTTT. This codes for CASRVAGAHTGELFF.

V gene TRBV6-1 combines with J gene TRBJ2-7, with 9 bases matching TRBD2. Losses at the gene ends were 2 bases for V and 5 bases for J; bases not matched to a gene: 22. Germline V gives CDR1 MNHNS, CDR2 SASEGT. The CDR3 is 20 residues long. The CDR3 sequence: CASSEFLRGATGTSRDEQYF. For the CDR3, the DNA is TGTGCCAGCAGTGAATTCCTTCGTGGGGCAACCGGGACTAGCCGCGACGAGCAGTACTTC.

The chain couples TRBV24-1 to TRBJ2-1; 8 nucleotides align to TRBD2. The CDR3 totals 15 residues. The germline V gene encodes CDR1 KGHDR and CDR2 SFDVKD. With 9 bases clipped from V and 7 bases from J, the junction kept 13 bases outside the gene matches. In DNA form, the CDR3 reads TGTGCCACCGGAAGCTCGGGAGGGCCGCAAAATGAGCAGTTCTTC. Protein product: CATGSSGGPQNEQFF.

The chain couples TRBV10-3 to TRBJ2-1; D call uncertain. V was pared by 6 bases and J by 8 bases, with 14 bases between. The CDR3 is made up of 13 amino acids. Per the germline V gene, CDR1 is ENHRY and CDR2 is SYGVKD. CDR3 in amino acids: CAIRNLSPDEQFF. In DNA, the CDR3 is TGTGCCATCAGAAATTTGTCCCCCGATGAGCAGTTCTTC.

J is TRBJ2-7 and V is TRBV10-3; TRBD2 matches 14 bases. Germline CDR1 reads ENHRY; CDR2 reads SYGVKD. V lost 6 bases, J lost 2 bases, and 6 bases stayed unmatched. The CDR3 sequence is 16 residues long. The CDR3 DNA is TGTGCCATCAGGGATCCGGGACTAGCGGGGGCCTACGAGCAGTACTTC. Amino acids: CAIRDPGLAGAYEQYF.

The rearrangement uses TRBV9 and TRBJ2-5; TRBD2 agrees at 9 bases. The CDR3 runs 18 residues. J was trimmed by 2 bases and V by 2 bases; bases with no gene match: 13. Germline CDR1 and CDR2: SGDLS and YYNGEE. CDR3 coding DNA: TGTGCCAGCAGCGTGCGGGGATCTAGCGGGGCTTCACAAGAGACCCAGTACTTC. This encodes CASSVRGSSGASQETQYF.

DNA of the CDR3: TGTGCCAGCAGCCCGACAGGGACGAACACTGAAGCTTTCTTT. Translating gives CASSPTGTNTEAFF. The rearrangement uses TRBV7-8 and TRBJ1-1; 7 nucleotides agree with TRBD1. Germline V lookup: CDR1 SGHVS, CDR2 FQNEAQ. The V and J ends lost 5 bases and 1 base, in that order; junction bases with no gene match: 4. The CDR3 totals 14 residues. The variable domain in full, with the rest retrieved from reference TRBV7-8 and TRBJ1-1, is GAGVSQSPRYKVAKRGQDVALRCDPISGHVSLFWYQQALGQGPEFLTYFQNEAQLDKSGLPSDRFFAERPEGSVSTLKIQRTQQEDSAVYLCASSPTGTNTEAFFGQGTRLTVV.

In nucleotides, the CDR3 is TGTGCCAGCTCTATGAACACTGAAGCTTTCTTT. As protein: CASSMNTEAFF. The chain combines TRBV12-3 or TRBV12-4 with TRBJ1-1, with D unclear. The CDR3 extends over 11 amino acids. V was clipped by 8 bases and J by 0 bases, with 4 bases between them.

The V gene is TRBV5-1, the J gene TRBJ2-1; TRBD1 matches 9 bases. Germline V gene sequence: CDR1 SGHRS, CDR2 YFSETQ. The CDR3 loop spans 15 amino acids. Trimming took 3 bases from V and 5 from J; bases not matched to a gene: 6. CDR3 in amino acids: CASSSGQGFHNEQFF. CDR3 nucleotides: TGCGCCAGCAGCTCAGGACAGGGGTTTCACAATGAGCAGTTCTTC.

This clone was counted a single time. The chain recombines TRBV6-1 with TRBJ2-7; TRBD2 is a possible D gene (6 bases). Germline loops: CDR1 MNHNS, CDR2 SASEGT. The CDR3 is 15 residues long. V was pared by 1 base and J by 2 bases, with 12 bases between. CDR3 amino acids: CASSEEAGPPYEQYF. CDR3 in DNA: TGTGCCAGCAGTGAAGAGGCGGGGCCCCCCTACGAGCAGTACTTC.

V gene TRBV21-1 combines with J gene TRBJ2-1; the tabulated D call, TRBD1, remains unverified against the DNA. TRBV21-1 is classified as a pseudogene. The CDR3 loop spans 18 amino acids. CDR3: CASSKSPLRQGCIDEQFF. CDR3 DNA sequence: TGTGCCAGCAGCAAATCCCCTCTACGACAGGGATGTATCGATGAGCAGTTCTTC.

The chain's CDR3 is CASSQVCGEVFLRENEQFF. The CDR3, as DNA: TGCGCCAGCAGTCAAGTGTGCGGGGAAGTGTTTCTTCGGGAAAATGAGCAGTTCTTC. The chain links TRBV23-1 to TRBJ2-1, with D possibly matching TRBD2 (6 bases). TRBV23-1 is given ORF status, its function remaining uncertain. V was trimmed by 2 bases and J by 7 bases, leaving 27 bases between them. The CDR3 loop spans 19 amino acids.